This T cell receptor (beta chain) was captured by sequencing in a study of blood T cell repertoires in COVID-19. Across the whole study: There were acute and convalescent COVID-19 samples, and they came from the United States, Italy and Spain. T cells, B-cell-depleted T cells, or PBMCs supplied cDNA or gDNA.

As handled by the study authors: Estimated nucleated cell counts came from reference gene primer amplification. Sequencing was performed with immunoSEQ multiplex PCR; in TCRdb, only in-frame clones are kept and a portion is missing. V and J calls and clone size are given by that table; D and trimming were obtained from the DNA. The data show just over 90,000 clones, roughly 88% seen once. This clone was seen once. Germline CDR1 SGHAT, CDR2 FQNNGV. Deletions cut 4 bases from V and 1 base from J, with 14 bases between. This CDR3 has 16 residues. This sequence originates from a human donor with active COVID-19. The donor label of this sample is uncertain. The sequenced sample was peripheral blood. This chain links TRBV11-2 with TRBJ2-1, with D perhaps matching TRBD1 (6 bases). As DNA, the CDR3 is TGTGCCAGCAGCTCTAATTTACAGGGTTCCTACAATGAGCAGTTCTTC. It translates to CASSSNLQGSYNEQFF.